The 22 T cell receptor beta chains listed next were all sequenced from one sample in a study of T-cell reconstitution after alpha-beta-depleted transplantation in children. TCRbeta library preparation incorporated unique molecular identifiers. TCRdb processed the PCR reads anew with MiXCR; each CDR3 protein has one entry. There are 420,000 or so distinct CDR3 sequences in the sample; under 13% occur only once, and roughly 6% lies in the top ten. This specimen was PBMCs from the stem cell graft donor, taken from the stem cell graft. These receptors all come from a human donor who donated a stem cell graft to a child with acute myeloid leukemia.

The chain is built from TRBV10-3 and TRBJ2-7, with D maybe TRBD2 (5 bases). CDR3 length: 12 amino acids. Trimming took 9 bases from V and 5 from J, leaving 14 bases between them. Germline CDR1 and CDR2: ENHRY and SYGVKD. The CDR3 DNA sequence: TGTGCCATAAACGGCGGGTTCGACGAGCAGTACTTC. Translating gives CAINGGFDEQYF.

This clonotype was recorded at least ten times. This CDR3 is CAWSVEGNQPQHF. In DNA form, the CDR3 reads TGTGCCTGGAGTGTAGAGGGAAATCAGCCCCAGCATTTT. The chain combines TRBV30 with TRBJ1-5; D remains ambiguous. Deletions cut 0 bases from V and 4 bases from J, with 7 bases between. Looked up from germline, CDR1 is GTSNPN and CDR2 is SVGIG (reference sequence). There are 13 residues in the CDR3.

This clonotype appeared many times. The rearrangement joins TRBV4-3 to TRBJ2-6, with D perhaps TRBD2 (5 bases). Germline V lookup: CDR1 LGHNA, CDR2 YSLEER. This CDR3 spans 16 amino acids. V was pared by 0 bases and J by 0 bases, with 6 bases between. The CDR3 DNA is TGCGCCAGCAGCCAAGATGGGAGCTCTGGGGCCAACGTCCTGACTTTC. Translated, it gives CASSQDGSSGANVLTF.

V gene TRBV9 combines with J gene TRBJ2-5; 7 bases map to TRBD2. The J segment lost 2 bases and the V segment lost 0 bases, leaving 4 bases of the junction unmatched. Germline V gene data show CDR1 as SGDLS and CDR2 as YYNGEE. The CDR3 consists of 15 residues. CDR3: CASSVGLAAQETQYF. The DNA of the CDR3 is TGTGCCAGCAGCGTAGGGCTAGCGGCACAAGAGACCCAGTACTTC.

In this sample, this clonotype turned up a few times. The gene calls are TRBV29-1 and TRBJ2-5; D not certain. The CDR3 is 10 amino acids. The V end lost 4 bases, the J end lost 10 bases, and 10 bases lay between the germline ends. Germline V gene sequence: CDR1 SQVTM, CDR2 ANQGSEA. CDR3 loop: CSVVTTNQYF. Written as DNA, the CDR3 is TGCAGCGTTGTCACTACAAACCAGTACTTC.

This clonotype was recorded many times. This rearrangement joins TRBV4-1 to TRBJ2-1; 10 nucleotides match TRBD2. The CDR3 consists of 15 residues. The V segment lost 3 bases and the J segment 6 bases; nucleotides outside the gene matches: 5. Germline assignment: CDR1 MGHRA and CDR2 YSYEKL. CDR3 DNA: TGCGCCAGCAGCCACGAACTAGCGGGGCTCAATGAGCAGTTCTTC. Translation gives CASSHELAGLNEQFF.

CDR3 residues: CAWSSASGRYGEQYF. The CDR3 region has the DNA TGTGCCTGGAGTTCGGCTAGCGGGAGGTATGGCGAGCAGTACTTC. The chain has TRBV30 and TRBJ2-7; 11 bases are shared with TRBD2. From germline, CDR1 is GTSNPN and CDR2 SVGIG (reference sequence). The CDR3 covers 15 residues. J was trimmed by 6 bases and V by 2 bases; bases with no gene match: 9. Based on the CDR3 plus reference TRBV30 and TRBJ2-7, the full variable domain is SQTIHQWPATLVQPVGSPLSLECTVEGTSNPNLYWYRQAAGRGLQLLFYSVGIGQISSEVPQNLSASRPQDRQFILSSKKLLLSDSGFYLCAWSSASGRYGEQYFGPGTRLTVT.

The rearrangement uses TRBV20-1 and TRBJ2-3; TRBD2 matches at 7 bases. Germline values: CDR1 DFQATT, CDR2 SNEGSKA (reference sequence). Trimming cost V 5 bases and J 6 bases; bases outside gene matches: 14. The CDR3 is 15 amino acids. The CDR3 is CSARTSYWGEDTQYF. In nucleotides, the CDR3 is TGCAGTGCTCGGACTAGTTACTGGGGAGAGGATACGCAGTATTTT.

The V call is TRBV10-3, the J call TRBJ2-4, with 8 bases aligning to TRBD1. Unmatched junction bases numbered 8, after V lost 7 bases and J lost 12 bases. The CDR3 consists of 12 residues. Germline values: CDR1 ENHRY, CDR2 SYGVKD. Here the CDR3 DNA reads TGTGCCATCAAAACCGGGACAGGCGCTCAGTACTTC. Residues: CAIKTGTGAQYF.

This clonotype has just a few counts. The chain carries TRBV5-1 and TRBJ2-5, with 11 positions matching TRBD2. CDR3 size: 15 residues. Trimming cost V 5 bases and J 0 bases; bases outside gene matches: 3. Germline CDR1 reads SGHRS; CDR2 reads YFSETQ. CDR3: CASRSGLADQETQYF. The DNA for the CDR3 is TGCGCCAGCAGGTCGGGACTAGCGGACCAAGAGACCCAGTACTTC.

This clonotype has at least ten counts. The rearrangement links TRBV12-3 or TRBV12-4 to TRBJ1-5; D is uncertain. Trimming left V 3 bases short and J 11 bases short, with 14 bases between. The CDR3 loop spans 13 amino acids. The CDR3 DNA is TGTGCCAGCAGTTTCAAAGAGTCGGGAGCCCAGCATTTT. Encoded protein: CASSFKESGAQHF.

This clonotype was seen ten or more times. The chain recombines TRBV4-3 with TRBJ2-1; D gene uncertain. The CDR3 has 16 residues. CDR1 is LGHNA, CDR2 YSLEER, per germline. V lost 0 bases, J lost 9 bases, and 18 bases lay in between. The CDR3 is CASSQDPGSLFGEQFF. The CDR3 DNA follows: TGCGCCAGCAGCCAAGATCCGGGTTCCCTTTTTGGTGAGCAGTTCTTC.

In DNA form, the CDR3 reads TGTGCCTCCAGCCAATATCCGGTGATGAGACGGTGGGGCTATGAGCAGTTCTTC. Its protein product is CASSQYPVMRRWGYEQFF. This rearrangement joins TRBV3-1 to TRBJ2-1; possibly TRBD1 for D (5 bases). The CDR3 has 18 residues. Trimming pared 11 bases from V and 8 bases from J, leaving 34 bases between. Germline CDR1 and CDR2: LGHDT and YNNKEL (reference sequence).

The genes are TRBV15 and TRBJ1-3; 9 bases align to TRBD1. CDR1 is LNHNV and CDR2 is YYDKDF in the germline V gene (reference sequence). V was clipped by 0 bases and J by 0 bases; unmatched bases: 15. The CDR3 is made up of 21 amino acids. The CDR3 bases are TGTGCCACCAGCAGAGATGCCCGGGACAGGGCCGTCGTCAACTCTGGAAACACCATATATTTT. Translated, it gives CATSRDARDRAVVNSGNTIYF.

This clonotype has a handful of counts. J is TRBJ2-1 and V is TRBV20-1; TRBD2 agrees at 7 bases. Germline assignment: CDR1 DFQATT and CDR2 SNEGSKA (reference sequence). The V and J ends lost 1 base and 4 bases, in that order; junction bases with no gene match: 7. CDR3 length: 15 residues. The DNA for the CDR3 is TGCAGTGCTAGAGGCCCGCTAGCGGCATACAATGAGCAGTTCTTC. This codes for CSARGPLAAYNEQFF.

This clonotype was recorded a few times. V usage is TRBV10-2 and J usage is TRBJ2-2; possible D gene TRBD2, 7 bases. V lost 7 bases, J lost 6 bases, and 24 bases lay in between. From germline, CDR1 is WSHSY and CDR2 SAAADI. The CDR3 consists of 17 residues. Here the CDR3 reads CASIEGGGTLLAGELFF. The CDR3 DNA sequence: TGCGCCAGCATAGAGGGGGGAGGGACTTTGCTGGCCGGGGAGCTGTTTTTT.

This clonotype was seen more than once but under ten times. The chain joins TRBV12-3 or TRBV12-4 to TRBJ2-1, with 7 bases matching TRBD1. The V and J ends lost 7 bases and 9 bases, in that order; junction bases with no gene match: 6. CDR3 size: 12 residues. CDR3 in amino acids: CASTKDRTEQFF. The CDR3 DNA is TGTGCCAGCACCAAGGACAGGACTGAGCAGTTCTTC.

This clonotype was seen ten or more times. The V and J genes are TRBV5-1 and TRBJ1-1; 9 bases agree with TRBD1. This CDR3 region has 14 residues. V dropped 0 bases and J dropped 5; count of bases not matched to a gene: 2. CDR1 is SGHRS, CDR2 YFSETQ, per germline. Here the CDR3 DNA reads TGCGCCAGCAGCTTGGGACAGGGGGAAACTGAAGCTTTCTTT. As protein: CASSLGQGETEAFF. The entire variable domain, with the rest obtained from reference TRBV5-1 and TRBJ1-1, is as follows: KAGVTQTPRYLIKTRGQQVTLSCSPISGHRSVSWYQQTPGQGLQFLFEYFSETQRNKGNFPGRFSGRQFSNSRSEMNVSTLELGDSALYLCASSLGQGETEAFFGQGTRLTVV.

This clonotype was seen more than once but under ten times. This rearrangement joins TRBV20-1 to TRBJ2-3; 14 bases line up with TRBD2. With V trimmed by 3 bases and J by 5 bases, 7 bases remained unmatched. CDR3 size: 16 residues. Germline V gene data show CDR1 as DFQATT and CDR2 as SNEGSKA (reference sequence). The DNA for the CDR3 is TGCAGTGCTAGCCCGGGGACTAGCGGGGGTGGAGATACGCAGTATTTT. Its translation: CSASPGTSGGGDTQYF.

CDR3 protein: CASRTPTSGANVLTF. CDR3 coding DNA: TGTGCCAGCAGGACACCTACCTCTGGGGCCAACGTCCTGACTTTC. The chain is built from TRBV2 and TRBJ2-6; D gene ambiguous. Trimming took 6 bases from V and 0 from J, leaving 9 bases between them. Germline V gene lookup returns CDR1 SNHLY and CDR2 FYNNEI. There are 15 residues in the CDR3.

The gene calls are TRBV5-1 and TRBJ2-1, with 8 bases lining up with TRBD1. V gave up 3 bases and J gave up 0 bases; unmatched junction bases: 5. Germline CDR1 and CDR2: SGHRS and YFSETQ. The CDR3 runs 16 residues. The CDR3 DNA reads TGCGCCAGCAGCTCCCAGGGGGCCCTCTCCTACAATGAGCAGTTCTTC. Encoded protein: CASSSQGALSYNEQFF.

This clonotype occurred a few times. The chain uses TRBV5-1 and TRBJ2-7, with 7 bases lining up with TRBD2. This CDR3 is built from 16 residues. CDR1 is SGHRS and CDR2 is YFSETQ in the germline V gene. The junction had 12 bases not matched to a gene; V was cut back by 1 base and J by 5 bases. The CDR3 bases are TGCGCCAGCAGCTTGAGCGGGGACGTAAGGGTCCACGAGCAGTACGTC. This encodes CASSLSGDVRVHEQYV.